This entry features one T cell receptor beta chain sequence. This clonotype was recorded at least ten times. Its antigen is unknown. Qualities for individual bases were not recorded, and no much larger clone is one base off. Sample time point, as interpreted from the label and publication: newly diagnosed GD, antithyroid drugs for less than 3 months. RNA was extracted from PBMCs in TRIzol for both TCR sequencing and RNA sequencing. Graves' disease was diagnosed according to American Thyroid Association guidelines. Patients were recruited from an endocrinology department in Xi'an, China. From each patient, about 9.7 milliliters of peripheral blood was collected into an EDTA anticoagulant tube. PBMCs were isolated by Ficoll Paque Plus density gradient separation without further T cell sorting. An Agilent 2100 Bioanalyzer and agarose gel were used to check RNA quality, and a NanoDrop 2000 was used to measure RNA concentration.

The library was obtained by multiplex PCR. The data were produced on an Illumina HiSeq 4000. CDR3 regions were amplified by Arm-PCR with iRepertoire HTBI primers to construct TCR beta libraries. Gel purification was performed on PCR products prior to sequencing. In the original analysis: Across samples, 62 TRBV and 14 TRBJ segments were identified and used for gene usage analysis of CDR3 amino acid clonotypes. COPE and FqMerger were used to merge the filtered high-quality paired reads into contigs. BLAST was used to align contigs to IMGT TRBV, TRBD and TRBJ reference genes, and CDR3 was defined according to IMGT. Any clonotype with a frequency above 0.1% was counted as a highly expanded clone. Shannon entropy served as the measure of repertoire diversity, while the Gini coefficient captured V-J evenness. A clonotype was considered public if more than one individual shared it. TCRdb passed the public sequencing reads through fastp at Q25 and MiXCR, retaining productive beta sequences. Merged by CDR3 protein, the rows form single entries marked with the most common genes and DNA. TCRdb's processing, not the authors', yielded these V and J calls. The sample profile shows 240,000 or so distinct CDR3 sequences; roughly a fifth of them were found once. The ten top clones hold approximately 15% of the sample.

From the germline V gene, CDR1 is MNHEY and CDR2 is SVGEGT. The CDR3 sequence holds 14 residues, the cysteine and phenylalanine included. This entry keeps only the CDR3 DNA: 42 bases, framed from base 1. A distance of 16 bases separates the germline ends of V and J, which lose 5 bases and 8 bases respectively. This sample stems from a study of regulatory T cells in long-lasting Graves disease (dated by TCRdb to the early 2020s). Background on the whole study: Newly diagnosed Graves' disease patients had taken antithyroid drugs for less than 3 months. Persistent Graves' disease patients were compared with newly diagnosed Graves' disease patients by peripheral blood TCR sequencing and RNA sequencing. The study took place in China and was registered as a clinical trial. TCR sequencing covered 13 persistent and around 20 newly diagnosed Graves' disease patients, some 33 samples in total. The paper as a whole reports these results and caveats: Persistent disease showed preferential use of TRBV28, TRBJ1-2 and TRBJ2-5, whereas newly diagnosed disease favored TRBV20-1 and TRBJ2-1. Compared with newly diagnosed patients, patients with persistent Graves' disease had lower TCR Shannon entropy and fewer highly expanded clones, which suggests clonal expansion. The authors acknowledged the small sample size as a limitation that may reduce accuracy. The study examined only peripheral blood because the primary lesion, thyroid tissue, could not be accessed. More public clonotypes were shared among persistent patients (2,741) than among newly diagnosed patients (approximately 1,000). Only the TCR beta chain was sequenced and analyzed.

This clonotype was sampled from a female donor with Graves disease. The V and J segments used are TRBV6-2 or TRBV6-3 and TRBJ2-1; the D gene is not confidently resolved. The source was peripheral blood mononuclear cells (PBMCs), collected at new diagnosis, from a patient treated with antithyroid drugs. The nucleotide sequence reads as follows: TGTGCCAGCAGTCCCCGAATTGGTGGAGATGAGCAGTTCTTC. This is translated as CASSPRIGGDEQFF.